One sample yielded the 28 T cell receptor beta chains listed below, sequenced in a study of cytomegalovirus exposure and HLA in healthy donors. In the PCR, 60 Vbeta and 13 Jbeta primers were used. Sequencing was performed with immunoSEQ multiplex PCR; in TCRdb, only in-frame clones are kept and a portion is missing. Counted here are about 140,000 clones, more than 60% occurring once; the ten biggest clones make up around 1.8%. Sequencing was performed on PBMCs. These receptors were obtained from a male donor in good health and CMV-seronegative.

Within the sample, this clone is medium-sized. V and J are TRBV7-9 and TRBJ2-7; 11 bases are shared with TRBD2. J lost 1 base, V lost 6 bases, and 14 bases had no gene match. The CDR3 runs 18 residues. Looked up from germline, CDR1 is SEHNR and CDR2 is FQNEAQ (reference sequence). CDR3 nucleotide sequence: TGTGCCAGCAGGCCAACCTCGGGACTAGCGGTCCCATCCTACGAGCAGTACTTC. Protein sequence: CASRPTSGLAVPSYEQYF.

This clone was detected only once. This chain links TRBV10-3 with TRBJ1-1; 9 nucleotides line up with TRBD1. CDR3 length: 14 amino acids. V gave up 7 bases and J gave up 3 bases; unmatched junction bases: 6. Per germline, CDR1 ENHRY and CDR2 SYGVKD. DNA for the CDR3: TGTGCCATCACCGAAGACAGGGGGTACACTGAAGCTTTCTTT. This encodes CAITEDRGYTEAFF.

This clone was recorded a few times. V is TRBV7-2 and J is TRBJ2-7; 8 nucleotides align to TRBD2. The ends lost 0 bases at V and 2 bases at J; junction bases unmatched: 15. The CDR3 contains 19 residues. Germline values: CDR1 SGHTA, CDR2 FQGNSA. Here the CDR3 DNA reads TGTGCCAGCAGCTTAGCTTTGGGACTAGACCACATTTTCACCTACGAGCAGTACTTC. Translating it yields CASSLALGLDHIFTYEQYF.

This clone was seen only a few times. The chain has TRBV5-8 and TRBJ1-2; D might be TRBD1 (6 bases). Germline CDR1 and CDR2: SGHTS and YDEGEE. The CDR3 loop spans 15 amino acids. The V end was cut by 4 bases, the J end by 4 bases, with 17 bases between. The CDR3 reads CASSLTGLLLYGYTF. In nucleotides, the CDR3 is TGTGCCAGCAGCCTGACAGGCCTCCTACTCTATGGCTACACCTTC. The variable domain in full, with the rest retrieved from reference TRBV5-8 and TRBJ1-2, is EAGVTQSPTHLIKTRGQQATLRCSPISGHTSVYWYQQALGLGLQFLLWYDEGEERNRGNFPPRFSGRQFPNYSSELNVNALELEDSALYLCASSLTGLLLYGYTFGSGTRLTVV.

The rearrangement joins TRBV30 to TRBJ1-3; possibly TRBD1 for D (6 bases). Germline V gives CDR1 GTSNPN, CDR2 SVGIG (reference sequence). This CDR3 region has 14 residues. Trimming left V 4 bases short and J 2 bases short, with 12 bases between. The CDR3 bases are TGTGCCTGGATCCTCAGGGGCACTGGAAACACCATATATTTT. Translation gives CAWILRGTGNTIYF.

This clone was seen a few times. This rearrangement joins TRBV4-1 to TRBJ1-3, with D tentatively TRBD1 (5 bases). Germline V gives CDR1 MGHRA, CDR2 YSYEKL. The CDR3 contains 16 residues. V lost 0 bases, J lost 2 bases, and 11 bases lay in between. The CDR3 DNA reads TGCGCCAGCAGCCAAGACCCGACAGTCACTGGAAACACCATATATTTT. Amino acid sequence: CASSQDPTVTGNTIYF.

The chain uses TRBV28 and TRBJ2-7; D is perhaps TRBD1 (5 bases). Per the germline V gene, CDR1 is MDHEN and CDR2 is SYDVKM. The CDR3 has 15 residues. V dropped 2 bases and J dropped 2 bases, with 13 bases sitting between them. CDR3 nucleotides: TGTGCCAGCAGTTTACAGCAGGGTCGTGCCTACGAGCAGTACTTC. Translating gives CASSLQQGRAYEQYF.

This sequence joins TRBV18 and TRBJ2-1; D might be TRBD2 (6 bases). Germline lookup yields CDR1 KGHSH and CDR2 LQKENI. This CDR3 is built from 14 residues. Between the trimmed V and J ends, which lost 2 bases and 10 bases, there was a span of 15 bases. This chain's CDR3 is CASSPGAGPKEQFF. The CDR3 nucleotides are TGTGCCAGCTCACCAGGGGCGGGGCCAAAAGAGCAGTTCTTC.

In this sample, this clone turned up a few times. The V and J genes are TRBV7-9 and TRBJ1-5; 7 bases align to TRBD1. Trimming took 3 bases from V and 5 from J; bases not matched to a gene: 7. This CDR3 region has 15 residues. Germline CDR1 and CDR2: SEHNR and FQNEAQ (reference sequence). The CDR3 DNA is TGTGCCAGCAGCTTTTCTGGGACAGAGTATCAGCCCCAGCATTTT. Residues: CASSFSGTEYQPQHF. The variable domain in full, with the rest retrieved from reference TRBV7-9 and TRBJ1-5, is DTGVSQNPRHKITKRGQNVTFRCDPISEHNRLYWYRQTLGQGPEFLTYFQNEAQLEKSRLLSDRFSAERPKGSFSTLEIQRTEQGDSAMYLCASSFSGTEYQPQHFGDGTRLSIL.

The chain links TRBV6-5 to TRBJ1-2, with 7 bases identical to TRBD1. Germline CDR1 is MNHEY and CDR2 is SVGAGI. V lost 5 bases, J lost 5 bases, and 8 bases stayed unmatched. This CDR3 comprises 14 residues. Here the CDR3 DNA reads TGTGCCAGCAGTGCGGCAGGGGGGTGGTATGGCTACACCTTC. Amino acid sequence: CASSAAGGWYGYTF.

The chain couples TRBV21-1 to TRBJ2-6; TRBD2, the table's D call, lacks a check against the DNA. TRBV21-1 is a pseudogene segment. This CDR3 has 18 amino acids. The CDR3 is CASSKALGGEAGANVLTF. In nucleotides, the CDR3 is TGTGCCAGCAGCAAAGCGCTCGGGGGGGAAGCCGGGGCCAACGTCCTGACTTTC.

V and J are TRBV4-2 and TRBJ1-5; D call uncertain. V lost 3 bases to trimming and J lost 1 base, with 13 bases between them. The germline CDR1 and CDR2 sequences are LGHNA and YNFKEQ. CDR3 size: 16 residues. This CDR3 reads CASSHPGIGSNQPQHF. CDR3 sequence (DNA): TGTGCCAGCAGCCACCCGGGGATTGGGAGCAATCAGCCCCAGCATTTT.

This clone was counted only a few times. V and J are TRBV6-1 and TRBJ1-2, with a weak D call TRBD1 (5 bases). Per the germline V gene, CDR1 is MNHNS and CDR2 is SASEGT. The CDR3 has 13 amino acids. V lost 4 bases and J 7 bases, leaving 13 bases between the germline ends. CDR3 in amino acids: CASSVSQGTGYTF. The CDR3, as DNA: TGTGCCAGCAGTGTGTCCCAGGGCACTGGCTACACCTTC.

A few counts support this clone. J is TRBJ1-6 and V is TRBV5-1, with TRBD1 identical over 7 bases. The CDR3 sequence is 17 residues long. From germline, CDR1 is SGHRS and CDR2 YFSETQ. V gave up 4 bases and J gave up 1 base; unmatched junction bases: 8. CDR3 in DNA: TGCGCCAGCAGCATGGACAGGTCGAGGTCCTATAATTCACCCCTCCACTTT. It is translated as CASSMDRSRSYNSPLHF. The full variable domain, in which reference TRBV5-1 and TRBJ1-6 provide the parts outside the CDR3, is KAGVTQTPRYLIKTRGQQVTLSCSPISGHRSVSWYQQTPGQGLQFLFEYFSETQRNKGNFPGRFSGRQFSNSRSEMNVSTLELGDSALYLCASSMDRSRSYNSPLHFGNGTRLTVT.

The chain has TRBV19 and TRBJ2-3, with D perhaps matching TRBD2 (6 bases). This CDR3 has 15 residues. Germline CDR1 and CDR2: LNHDA and SQIVND (reference sequence). With 3 bases removed from V and 4 bases from J, the gap between germline ends came to 14 bases. The CDR3 is CASSMEGETADTQYF. In DNA, the CDR3 is TGTGCCAGTAGTATGGAGGGAGAAACAGCAGATACGCAGTATTTT.

The genes are TRBV7-6 and TRBJ2-7; D possibly corresponds to TRBD2 (5 bases). The CDR3 loop spans 13 amino acids. V was trimmed by 1 base and J by 3 bases, leaving 7 bases between them. The germline V gene has CDR1 SGHVS and CDR2 FNYEAQ. The CDR3 is CASSLVAGYEQYF. The CDR3 DNA reads TGTGCCAGCAGCTTAGTGGCGGGCTACGAGCAGTACTTC.

This chain links TRBV5-1 with TRBJ1-1, with D possibly matching TRBD1 (6 bases). The CDR3 consists of 15 residues. Trimming stripped 0 bases from V and 1 base from J, with 10 bases between. Germline loops: CDR1 SGHRS, CDR2 YFSETQ. The DNA for the CDR3 is TGCGCCAGCAGCTTGGATCTGACAGGGAACACTGAAGCTTTCTTT. It translates to CASSLDLTGNTEAFF.

This clone was seen a few times. V gene TRBV6-8 combines with J gene TRBJ2-7, with TRBD2 identical over 7 bases. The CDR3 is 12 amino acids. V shed 7 bases, J shed 1 base, and the junction held 1 base outside the gene matches. Germline assignment: CDR1 MNHGY and CDR2 SAAAGT. In DNA form, the CDR3 reads TGTGCCAGCATGCGGGGGTCCTACGAGCAGTACTTC. It encodes CASMRGSYEQYF.

The CDR3 region is CASSPRGGDYNEQFF. In DNA form, the CDR3 reads TGTGCCAGCAGCCCTCGGGGGGGAGATTACAATGAGCAGTTCTTC. The chain recombines TRBV7-9 with TRBJ2-1, with 8 positions matching TRBD2. V trimming: 5 bases; J trimming: 4 bases; junction bases outside the gene matches: 7. The CDR3 loop spans 15 amino acids. Germline assignment: CDR1 SEHNR and CDR2 FQNEAQ (reference sequence).

The chain combines TRBV4-3 with TRBJ1-2; tentatively, D is TRBD1 (5 bases). The CDR3 extends over 15 amino acids. The germline V and J ends were trimmed by 0 bases and 4 bases, with 12 bases remaining between them. Germline loops: CDR1 LGHNA, CDR2 YSLEER. CDR3 nucleotide sequence: TGCGCCAGCAGCCAAGATGGAGGGGCGGCCTATGGCTACACCTTC. Residues: CASSQDGGAAYGYTF.

The J gene is TRBJ2-3, the V gene TRBV18, with TRBD2 identical over 10 bases. Germline assignment: CDR1 KGHSH and CDR2 LQKENI. V gave up 8 bases and J gave up 9 bases; unmatched junction bases: 14. The CDR3 runs to 15 residues. CDR3 DNA: TGTGCCAGCCATACGCAAGCGGGGGGGCTCACCACGCAGTATTTT. This translates into CASHTQAGGLTTQYF.

The sample holds one count of this clone. The J gene is TRBJ2-3, the V gene TRBV21-1; TRBD2, the table's D call, was not compared with the DNA. TRBV21-1 counts as a pseudogene. The CDR3 is made up of 18 amino acids. The CDR3: CASSKGSGGAPSTDTQYF. The CDR3 DNA reads as TGTGCCAGCAGCAAAGGCTCGGGGGGAGCACCTAGCACAGATACGCAGTATTTT.

The chain uses TRBV5-1 and TRBJ2-1; TRBD1 is a possible D gene (6 bases). The V and J ends lost 2 bases and 3 bases respectively, with 15 bases between them. CDR1 is SGHRS, CDR2 YFSETQ, per germline. The CDR3 is 16 residues long. CDR3 DNA: TGCGCCAGCAGCTTATCCCAGGCAGGGGTCTACAATGAGCAGTTCTTC. This gives the protein CASSLSQAGVYNEQFF.

The V call is TRBV28, the J call TRBJ2-5, with TRBD2 matching 11 bases. The trim removed 2 bases at V and 1 base at J, leaving 0 bases unmatched. The CDR3 sequence is 15 residues long. CDR1 MDHEN and CDR2 SYDVKM come from the germline V gene. In DNA, the CDR3 is TGTGCCAGCAGTTTAACTAGCGGGGGCCAAGAGACCCAGTACTTC. This translates into CASSLTSGGQETQYF.

The chain recombines TRBV18 with TRBJ1-1, with D uncertain. V lost 4 bases and J 0 bases, leaving 9 bases between the germline ends. This CDR3 has 14 amino acids. Germline V gene data show CDR1 as KGHSH and CDR2 as LQKENI. The CDR3 spells CASSRPKVNTEAFF. The DNA of the CDR3 is TGTGCCAGCTCACGTCCTAAAGTGAACACTGAAGCTTTCTTT.

J is TRBJ2-1 and V is TRBV5-1; possibly TRBD1 for D (5 bases). Germline V CDR1 and CDR2: SGHRS, YFSETQ. V shed 1 base and J shed 2 bases, with 16 bases lying between them. The CDR3 loop spans 17 amino acids. CDR3 nucleotides: TGCGCCAGCAGCTTGATGGGGCACGGGTCGCCCTACAATGAGCAGTTCTTC. Protein sequence: CASSLMGHGSPYNEQFF. The full variable domain, its missing parts supplied by reference TRBV5-1 and TRBJ2-1, is KAGVTQTPRYLIKTRGQQVTLSCSPISGHRSVSWYQQTPGQGLQFLFEYFSETQRNKGNFPGRFSGRQFSNSRSEMNVSTLELGDSALYLCASSLMGHGSPYNEQFFGPGTRLTVL.

There are a few counts of this clone. V is TRBV28 and J is TRBJ1-1; the match to TRBD1 covers 10 bases. Germline assignment: CDR1 MDHEN and CDR2 SYDVKM. The J segment lost 7 bases and the V segment lost 4 bases, leaving 12 bases of the junction unmatched. This CDR3 comprises 16 residues. The CDR3 spells CASSSTTWDRGREAFF. DNA for the CDR3: TGTGCCAGCAGTTCCACGACCTGGGACAGGGGCCGTGAAGCTTTCTTT. The complete variable domain, with remaining parts taken from reference TRBV28 and TRBJ1-1, reads DVKVTQSSRYLVKRTGEKVFLECVQDMDHENMFWYRQDPGLGLRLIYFSYDVKMKEKGDIPEGYSVSREKKERFSLILESASTNQTSMYLCASSSTTWDRGREAFFGQGTRLTVV.

The chain combines TRBV5-1 with TRBJ1-2, with 7 bases matching TRBD1. The CDR3 length is 14 residues. Germline V gene lookup returns CDR1 SGHRS and CDR2 YFSETQ. With V trimmed by 3 bases and J by 0 bases, 2 bases remained unmatched. DNA of the CDR3: TGCGCCAGCAGCTGGGGGACAGCTAACTATGGCTACACCTTC. It yields the protein CASSWGTANYGYTF.